Following are 16 T cell receptor beta chains from one sample sequenced in a study of CD4 T cells in relation to SARS-CoV-2 and coronaviruses (dated by TCRdb to the early 2020s). No antigen has been assigned to these receptors. Library generation was performed with the immunoSEQ multiplex PCR assay. TCRdb retrieved this table from immuneACCESS and kept in-frame rearrangements only. Not all clones are present; in checked studies, unresolved V genes account for under half, and no reason is known for the remainder. The sample table shows 18,000 or so clones, and over 60% are seen once. The top ten hold around 30% of the sample. CD4+ T cells from unexposed donors were collected before the COVID-19 pandemic (2011-2018). The EasySep CD4+ T cell isolation kit was used to isolate CD4+ T cells once the cultures had run for more than 8 days. The sample taken for sequencing was CD4+ T cells from PBMCs, cultured in vitro. Receptors originate from a human donor in good health.

The chain has TRBV20-1 and TRBJ2-7; 9 nucleotides align to TRBD2. V was pared by 3 bases and J by 5 bases, with 2 bases of the junction left unmatched. The CDR3 runs 12 residues. Germline V gene sequence: CDR1 DFQATT, CDR2 SNEGSKA (reference sequence). The CDR3 is CSASRTSDEQYF. Here the CDR3 DNA reads TGCAGTGCTAGTAGGACTAGCGACGAGCAGTACTTC.

J is TRBJ1-1 and V is TRBV15; no definite D call. Germline assignment: CDR1 LNHNV and CDR2 YYDKDF (reference sequence). The CDR3 runs to 13 residues. The V and J ends lost 5 bases and 1 base respectively, with 8 bases between them. The CDR3 loop is CATSLRRNTEAFF. The CDR3 coding sequence is TGTGCCACCAGCCTGAGACGGAACACTGAAGCTTTCTTT.

Only one count was recorded for this clone. V and J are TRBV2 and TRBJ1-2; D unclear. With 7 bases removed from V and 1 base from J, the gap between germline ends came to 19 bases. The germline gives CDR1 SNHLY, CDR2 FYNNEI. The CDR3 extends over 16 amino acids. The CDR3 loop reads CASTIAGQAINYGYTF. The CDR3 bases are TGTGCCAGCACCATTGCTGGGCAGGCGATTAACTATGGCTACACCTTC.

The chain carries TRBV3-1 (or the pseudogene TRBV3-2) and TRBJ2-5, with D perhaps TRBD2 (7 bases). CDR3 length: 14 amino acids. V shed 5 bases and J shed 4 bases, with 14 bases lying between them. CDR1 is LGHDT and CDR2 is YNNKEL in the germline V gene (reference sequence). The CDR3 coding sequence is TGTGCCAGCAGCTACGGACAGCGGGGAGAGACCCAGTACTTC. Its translation is CASSYGQRGETQYF.

The chain recombines TRBV4-2 with TRBJ2-6; TRBD1 might be the D (5 bases). There are 16 residues in the CDR3. Germline CDR1 LGHNA, CDR2 YNFKEQ. The V end was cut by 0 bases, the J end by 0 bases, with 6 bases between. The CDR3 nucleotides read TGTGCCAGCAGCCAAGATCAGGGCTCTGGGGCCAACGTCCTGACTTTC. This sequence encodes CASSQDQGSGANVLTF.

This chain links TRBV7-6 with TRBJ2-6; D possibly matches TRBD1 or TRBD2 (5 bases each). The CDR3 spans 19 residues. CDR1 is SGHVS and CDR2 is FNYEAQ in the germline V gene. The ends were cut back, 2 bases at V and 0 bases at J, with 17 bases in the middle. The CDR3: CASSLWPPGPSSGANVLTF. In DNA form, the CDR3 reads TGTGCCAGCAGCTTATGGCCACCGGGACCGAGCTCTGGGGCCAACGTCCTGACTTTC.

The chain recombines TRBV7-9 with TRBJ2-6; D call uncertain. Germline V lookup: CDR1 SEHNR, CDR2 FQNEAQ (reference sequence). The V end was cut by 1 base, the J end by 0 bases, with 1 base between. CDR3 length: 14 residues. The CDR3 here is CASSLDSGANVLTF. In nucleotides, the CDR3 is TGTGCCAGCAGCTTAGACTCTGGGGCCAACGTCCTGACTTTC.

The chain links TRBV4-1 to TRBJ2-7, with 8 bases matching TRBD2. Germline V gene data show CDR1 as MGHRA and CDR2 as YSYEKL. Trimming took 0 bases from V and 2 from J; bases not matched to a gene: 9. The CDR3 contains 17 residues. The CDR3 protein is CASSQDRERERPYEQYF. In nucleotides, the CDR3 is TGCGCCAGCAGCCAAGATCGGGAGCGGGAGCGGCCCTACGAGCAGTACTTC.

The V call is TRBV27, the J call TRBJ2-7, with a tentative D call TRBD1 (6 bases). Germline CDR1 and CDR2: MNHEY and SMNVEV (reference sequence). V lost 0 bases to trimming and J lost 4 bases, with 19 bases between them. The CDR3 runs to 17 residues. Here the CDR3 reads CASSLSLGVVGGYEQYF. CDR3 sequence (DNA): TGTGCCAGCAGTTTATCCCTAGGAGTCGTAGGGGGTTACGAGCAGTACTTC.

The V call is TRBV2, the J call TRBJ2-7, with D unresolved. The CDR3 sequence is 14 residues long. From germline, CDR1 is SNHLY and CDR2 FYNNEI. V was pared by 8 bases and J by 0 bases, with 14 bases between. The CDR3 is CASGSGFNSYEQYF. The CDR3 DNA reads TGTGCCAGCGGTTCCGGATTCAACTCCTACGAGCAGTACTTC.

This chain connects TRBV5-1 to TRBJ2-4, with 11 bases aligning to TRBD1. This CDR3 region has 14 residues. V dropped 4 bases and J dropped 9; count of bases not matched to a gene: 6. Looked up from germline, CDR1 is SGHRS and CDR2 is YFSETQ. In nucleotides, the CDR3 is TGCGCCAGCAGCGCGGGACAGGGGGAAGGCATTCAGTACTTC. Encoded protein: CASSAGQGEGIQYF.

V and J are TRBV24-1 and TRBJ2-3; D may correspond to TRBD1 or TRBD2 (5 bases each). From germline, CDR1 is KGHDR and CDR2 SFDVKD. Trimming cost V 3 bases and J 0 bases, with 18 bases left between them. The CDR3 length is 18 residues. This CDR3 is CATSDRRDAGRSTDTQYF. The CDR3 DNA is TGTGCCACCAGTGATCGCCGGGACGCTGGTCGAAGCACAGATACGCAGTATTTT.

This clone showed up just once. The gene calls are TRBV6-2 or TRBV6-3 and TRBJ2-2; D gene unclear. V lost 2 bases, J lost 6 bases, and 7 bases lay in between. From germline, CDR1 is MNHEY and CDR2 SVGEGT. The CDR3 extends over 13 amino acids. The CDR3 region has the DNA TGTGCCAGCAGTTACCCCTCGCCCGGGGAGCTGTTTTTT. Translated, it gives CASSYPSPGELFF.

The gene calls are TRBV6-5 and TRBJ2-1, with 8 bases lining up with TRBD2. Germline trimming cut 0 bases from V and 6 bases from J; bases unmatched to any gene: 4. Germline values: CDR1 MNHEY, CDR2 SVGAGI. The CDR3 loop spans 15 amino acids. CDR3 bases: TGTGCCAGCAGTTACTCGTTTCGGGGGGGCAATGAGCAGTTCTTC. This codes for CASSYSFRGGNEQFF.

The rearrangement links TRBV10-3 to TRBJ1-5, with 7 bases lining up with TRBD1. The CDR3 has 15 amino acids. V trimming: 4 bases; J trimming: 5 bases; junction bases outside the gene matches: 8. The V gene's germline CDR1 is ENHRY and CDR2 SYGVKD. CDR3 nucleotide sequence: TGTGCCATCAGTGCTAACGAGGGGGCCGATCAGCCCCAGCATTTT. Translated, it gives CAISANEGADQPQHF.

This clone occurred once. The chain is built from TRBV20-1 and TRBJ2-1; D possibly corresponds to TRBD1 (7 bases). Per germline, CDR1 DFQATT and CDR2 SNEGSKA (reference sequence). This CDR3 is 11 amino acids long. Trimming took off 5 bases at V and 9 bases at J, with 11 bases between the two ends. The CDR3: CSARQGGEQFF. The CDR3 DNA sequence: TGCAGTGCTCGACAGGGAGGTGAGCAGTTCTTC.